These T cell receptor beta chains were read from a single sample in a study of blood T cell repertoires in COVID-19. Profiled with immunoSEQ multiplex PCR; TCRdb holds only in-frame clones, not every one. The table lists fewer than 400,000 clones, over 80% of them singletons. The sample was PBMCs or T cells enriched from blood (not recorded which). These receptors all come from a young woman who had recovered from COVID-19. CDR3s include the opening cysteine and the closing phenylalanine or tryptophan. D genes are given only for firm matches. Clone size, where shown, is once, few, many, or a class for clones that have expanded.

V gene,clone size,D gene,J gene,CDR3 DNA,CDR3 protein
TRBV24-1,once,NA,TRBJ1-5,TGTGCCACCAGTGACGGGGGACGGTATCAGCCCCAGCATTTT,CATSDGGRYQPQHF
TRBV5-1,NA,NA,TRBJ2-4,TGCGCCAGCAGCTCAGGAGCCAAAAACATTCAGTACTTC,CASSSGAKNIQYF
TRBV30,NA,TRBD2,TRBJ2-7,TGTGCCTGGGCCGGGACTACCCACTACGAGCAGTACTTC,CAWAGTTHYEQYF
TRBV15,NA,TRBD1,TRBJ2-5,TGTGCCACCAGCAGAGATCGAGGCAGGGGGGAGACCCAGTACTTC,CATSRDRGRGETQYF
TRBV7-9,once,NA,TRBJ1-4,TGTGCCAGCAGCTTACCAAGGGGCTCCGAAAAACTGTTTTTT,CASSLPRGSEKLFF
TRBV5-1,NA,TRBD1,TRBJ1-2,TGCGCCAGCAGCTTCTTACCCCTGGACAGGGGGCTGTCCGACGGCTACACCTTC,CASSFLPLDRGLSDGYTF
TRBV29-1,NA,NA,TRBJ1-1,TGCAGCGTTGAACGGGGTTCGGACACTGAAGCTTTCTTT,CSVERGSDTEAFF
TRBV28,NA,NA,TRBJ1-2,TGTGCCAGCATGCCGGGGAACTATGGCTACACCTTC,CASMPGNYGYTF
TRBV7-6,few,NA,TRBJ1-3,TGTGCCAGCAGCTTAGCGGGTAGGGGCCCCTCTGGAAACACCATATATTTT,CASSLAGRGPSGNTIYF
TRBV5-1,NA,NA,TRBJ1-4,TGCGCCAGCAGCGTCGGGGGTGGCGAAAAACTGTTTTTT,CASSVGGGEKLFF
TRBV28,NA,NA,TRBJ1-2,TGTGCCAGCAGTCCGCCGGGATTATATGGCTACACCTTC,CASSPPGLYGYTF
TRBV2,NA,NA,TRBJ2-3,TGTGCCAGCTTCTCCGTACATAGCACAGATACGCAGTATTTT,CASFSVHSTDTQYF
TRBV4-3,NA,NA,TRBJ1-4,TGCGCCAGCAGCCAAGAAGGCGGACTTAATGAAAAACTGTTTTTT,CASSQEGGLNEKLFF
TRBV11-2,few,NA,TRBJ2-2,TGTGCCAGCAGCTTTGCGGGGGAGCTGTTTTTT,CASSFAGELFF
TRBV2,NA,TRBD1,TRBJ1-2,TGTGCCAGCAGTAGAGATAGACAGGGCCCAAGCTATGGCTACACCTTC,CASSRDRQGPSYGYTF
TRBV5-1,NA,TRBD2,TRBJ2-3,TGCGCCAGCAGCTTGGATAGGGCGGGAGGGAAGACAGATACGCAGTATTTT,CASSLDRAGGKTDTQYF
TRBV4-1,NA,NA,TRBJ2-3,TGCGCCAGCAGCCACTCCCCTGGGGGGAGCACAGATACGCAGTATTTT,CASSHSPGGSTDTQYF
TRBV7-2,NA,NA,TRBJ1-2,TGTGCCAGCAGCTTAGTGGGGGGGGCGGACTATGGCTACACCTTC,CASSLVGGADYGYTF
TRBV5-3,NA,TRBD2,TRBJ2-2,TGTGCCAGAAGCTTGGACCCGGGACTAGCGGGGTCATACACCGGGGAGCTGTTTTTT,CARSLDPGLAGSYTGELFF
TRBV6-2/TRBV6-3,NA,NA,TRBJ1-2,TGTGCCAGCAGTTACTCAGGGGATTTCTATGGCTACACCTTC,CASSYSGDFYGYTF
TRBV7-2,NA,NA,TRBJ2-3,TGTGCCAGCAGCTTAGCTGGCTCCATCGATACGCAGTATTTT,CASSLAGSIDTQYF
TRBV30,few,TRBD1,TRBJ1-1,TGTGCCTGGGGGACAGGGGCTGAAGCTTTCTTT,CAWGTGAEAFF